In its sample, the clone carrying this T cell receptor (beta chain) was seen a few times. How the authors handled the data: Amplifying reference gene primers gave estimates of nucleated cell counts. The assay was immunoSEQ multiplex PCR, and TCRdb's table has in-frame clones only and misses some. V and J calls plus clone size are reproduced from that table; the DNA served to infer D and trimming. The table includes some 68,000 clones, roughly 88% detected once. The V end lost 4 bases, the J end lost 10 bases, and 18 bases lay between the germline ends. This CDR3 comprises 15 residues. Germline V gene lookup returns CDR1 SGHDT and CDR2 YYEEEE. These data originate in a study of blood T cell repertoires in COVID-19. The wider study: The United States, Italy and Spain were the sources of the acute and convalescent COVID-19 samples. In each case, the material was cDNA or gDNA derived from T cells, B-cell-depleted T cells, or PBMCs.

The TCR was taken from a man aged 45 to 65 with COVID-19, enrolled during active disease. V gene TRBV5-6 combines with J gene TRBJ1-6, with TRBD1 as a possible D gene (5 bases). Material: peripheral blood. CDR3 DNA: TGTGCCAGCAGCCTGGGGCCCGGGGAGGGCTCACCCCTCCACTTT. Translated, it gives CASSLGPGEGSPLHF.